A selection of T cell receptor beta chains follows, all from one sample in a study of radiotherapy plus CTLA-4 blockade in lung cancer. Assay used: immunoSEQ multiplex PCR; TCRdb lists only in-frame clones, some missing. The sample carries tens of thousands of clones, roughly 80% recorded once. The sample consisted of peripheral blood, taken from a patient treated with radiotherapy plus ipilimumab. The receptors derive from a human donor with non-small cell lung cancer that progressed on radiotherapy plus ipilimumab. The CDR3 runs from the conserved cysteine through the conserved F or W. D genes are given only for firm matches. Rows give clone size only sometimes, using once, few, many, or a class for an expanded clone.

TRBJ1-3 | once | TRBV5-4 | TRBD1 | TGTGCCAGCAGCTTGGACAGGGGAGTCTCTGGAAACACCATATATTTT | CASSLDRGVSGNTIYF
TRBJ2-5 | few | TRBV12-2 | NA | TGTGCAAGTCGCTTAGACGGGGTGGGGAGGGCACGAGAGACCCAGTACTTC | CASRLDGVGRARETQYF
TRBJ1-2 | few | TRBV5-1 | NA | TGCGCCAGCAGCTTGGGGCCTCCGGGACTAAAGAACTATGGCTACACCTTC | CASSLGPPGLKNYGYTF
TRBJ2-3 | NA | TRBV6-6 | NA | TGTGCCAGCTCACAGACCACAGATACGCAGTATTTT | CASSQTTDTQYF
TRBJ1-5 | NA | TRBV28 | NA | TGTGCCAGCAGCCGTGCCGGGACACGAACCGGTAGTCAGCCCCAGCATTTT | CASSRAGTRTGSQPQHF
TRBJ1-1 | once | TRBV19 | NA | TGTGCCAGTAGTATAGGTCCCATGGGGGGCAACACTGAAGCTTTCTTT | CASSIGPMGGNTEAFF
TRBJ2-1 | NA | TRBV2 | TRBD1 | TGTGCCAGCAGCATTTACAGGGGGAATGAGCAGTTCTTC | CASSIYRGNEQFF
TRBJ1-1 | once | TRBV25-1 | TRBD1 | TGTGCCAGCAGTGGGACAGGGGGCTGGTCTGAAGCTTTCTTT | CASSGTGGWSEAFF
TRBJ2-3 | NA | TRBV5-1 | NA | TGCGCCAGCAGCTTTTTGCGCCCAGATACGCAGTATTTT | CASSFLRPDTQYF
TRBJ2-1 | NA | TRBV27 | NA | TGTGCCAGCAGTTTTTGGGGATCCTACAATGAGCAGTTCTTC | CASSFWGSYNEQFF
TRBJ2-5 | NA | TRBV5-6 | NA | TGTGCCAGCAGCTTGACCGGGGGCGAGACCCAGTACTTC | CASSLTGGETQYF
TRBJ2-3 | NA | TRBV6-4 | TRBD1 | TGTGCCAGCAGTGTGGGGACAGGGGGATCAGATACGCAGTATTTT | CASSVGTGGSDTQYF
TRBJ1-3 | few | TRBV11-1 | NA | TGTGCCAGCAGCCCGCCAGGGATTGGAAACACCATATATTTT | CASSPPGIGNTIYF
TRBJ1-1 | NA | TRBV5-1 | NA | TGCGCCAGCAGCTTAAGGGCAGGGAACACTGAAGCTTTCTTT | CASSLRAGNTEAFF
TRBJ2-1 | NA | TRBV9 | TRBD2 | TGTGCCAGCAGCGTAGATAGCGGGAGGGCCGGGTACAATGAGCAGTTCTTC | CASSVDSGRAGYNEQFF
TRBJ2-4 | NA | TRBV5-1 | TRBD2 | TGCGCCAGCAGTTCGAGACTAGCGGGATCGGGGGGTGGCATTCAGTACTTC | CASSSRLAGSGGGIQYF
TRBJ2-1 | NA | TRBV28 | NA | TGTGCCAGCAGCTACATGTCAGGGGCCCGCGCGTACAATGAGCAGTTCTTC | CASSYMSGARAYNEQFF
TRBJ2-1 | NA | TRBV30 | NA | TGTGCCTGGAACCCCGAGGCCCCAGGGAATGAGCAGTTCTTC | CAWNPEAPGNEQFF
TRBJ1-5 | NA | TRBV6-4 | TRBD1 | TGTGCCAGCAGTAGGACAGGGTCCAATCAGCCCCAGCATTTT | CASSRTGSNQPQHF
TRBJ1-5 | NA | TRBV27 | NA | TGTGCCAGCAGTTTACGGGTCGGGGGCAATCAGCCCCAGCATTTT | CASSLRVGGNQPQHF
TRBJ1-2 | NA | TRBV10-3 | TRBD1 | TGTGCCATCAGTGATATAGGTACAGGGGAGTTCTATGGCTACACCTTC | CAISDIGTGEFYGYTF
TRBJ2-1 | NA | TRBV5-1 | TRBD2 | TGCGCCAGCGGACTAGCGGGAGGGCCTAGTGAGCAGTTCTTC | CASGLAGGPSEQFF
TRBJ2-1 | few | TRBV7-6 | TRBD2 | TGTGCCAGCGGCCCTAGCGGGAGCTCCTACAATGAGCAGTTCTTC | CASGPSGSSYNEQFF
TRBJ2-1 | NA | TRBV5-1 | NA | TGCGCCAGCAGCCCCGTGGGGGGATCGGTCTACAATGAGCAGTTCTTC | CASSPVGGSVYNEQFF
TRBJ2-2 | NA | TRBV7-2 | TRBD2 | TGTGCCAGCAGCCAAATAGCGGGGATGAACACCGGGGAGCTGTTTTTT | CASSQIAGMNTGELFF
TRBJ2-4 | NA | TRBV6-5 | NA | TGTGCCAGCAGTTACTCGATACCAGCCTACAAAAACATTCAGTACTTC | CASSYSIPAYKNIQYF
TRBJ2-5 | NA | TRBV29-1 | NA | TGCAGCGTTTTGAGGGACGGGGGGACCCAGTACTTC | CSVLRDGGTQYF
TRBJ1-2 | NA | TRBV29-1 | NA | TGCAGCGCCGGACCGATTGGGGGATTCTCTAATGGCTACACCTTC | CSAGPIGGFSNGYTF
TRBJ2-1 | NA | TRBV5-1 | NA | TGCGCCAGCAGCCCACGGACTGCCTACAATGAGCAGTTCTTC | CASSPRTAYNEQFF
TRBJ1-4 | NA | TRBV7-9 | NA | TGTGCCAGCAGCTTAGAGTCAGGAGTTACTCCAGCAACTAATGAAAAACTGTTTTTT | CASSLESGVTPATNEKLFF
TRBJ2-2 | few | TRBV19 | TRBD2 | TGTGCCAGTAGTATAGGAGCGGGAGTCAACACCGGGGAGCTGTTTTTT | CASSIGAGVNTGELFF
TRBJ1-2 | NA | TRBV28 | NA | TGTGCCAGCAGCGGCAGATATGGCTACACCTTC | CASSGRYGYTF
TRBJ2-5 | NA | TRBV5-4 | TRBD1 | TGTGCCAGCAGTAGGGACAGGGGGGAGACCCAGTACTTC | CASSRDRGETQYF
TRBJ2-7 | NA | TRBV14 | NA | TGTGCCAGCAGCCAAGATACCAGCTACGAGCAGTACTTC | CASSQDTSYEQYF
TRBJ2-1 | NA | TRBV7-2 | NA | TGTGCCAGCAGCCTTATAGCGGTAGAGGTGTTCTTC | CASSLIAVEVFF
TRBJ2-1 | NA | TRBV15 | TRBD2 | TGTGCCACCAGACTTCCCGGGACTAGCGGGAGAAATGAGCAGTTCTTC | CATRLPGTSGRNEQFF
TRBJ2-1 | NA | TRBV6-6 | TRBD2 | TGTGCCAGCAACACCCCTAGCGGGAACTTCTACAATGAGCAGTTCTTC | CASNTPSGNFYNEQFF
TRBJ1-2 | NA | TRBV28 | NA | TGTGCCAGCAGTCCGTTAGGACCCTATGGCTACACCTTC | CASSPLGPYGYTF
TRBJ2-3 | NA | TRBV15 | TRBD2 | TGTGCCACCAGCATGCTAGCGGGAGGCACAGATACGCAGTATTTT | CATSMLAGGTDTQYF
TRBJ2-1 | NA | TRBV30 | NA | TGTGCCTGGAGTGTAGGCCTAGCCTCCTACAATGAGCAGTTCTTC | CAWSVGLASYNEQFF
TRBJ2-1 | NA | TRBV10-3 | TRBD2 | TGTGCCATCAGTGAGCCCCGAAGTTGGGGGAGGGCCTTCGAGCAGTTCTTC | CAISEPRSWGRAFEQFF
TRBJ1-1 | few | TRBV6-5 | NA | TGTGCCAGCAGTTACACGGGGAACACTGAAGCTTTCTTT | CASSYTGNTEAFF
TRBJ2-2 | NA | TRBV13 | TRBD1 | TGTGCCAGCAGCTCACCGACAGGGCCGACCGGGGAGCTGTTTTTT | CASSSPTGPTGELFF
TRBJ2-3 | few | TRBV9 | NA | TGTGCCAGCAGCGTAGCAAGGGCGGGGAGTGGGGCAGATACGCAGTATTTT | CASSVARAGSGADTQYF
TRBJ2-1 | NA | TRBV6-4 | TRBD1 | TGTGCCAGCAGTGATCAGGGGACAGACCCCTACAATGAGCAGTTCTTC | CASSDQGTDPYNEQFF
TRBJ1-1 | NA | TRBV11-2 | TRBD1 | TGTGCCAGCAGGAAAGAGGGACAGAGGAACACTGAAGCTTTCTTT | CASRKEGQRNTEAFF
TRBJ2-5 | few | TRBV5-1 | NA | TGCGCCAGCAGCTTAACAGCGGCCCAAGAGACCCAGTACTTC | CASSLTAAQETQYF
TRBJ2-3 | NA | TRBV15 | NA | TGTGCCACCAGCAGAGCTAGGGTACTCACAGATACGCAGTATTTT | CATSRARVLTDTQYF
TRBJ2-7 | NA | TRBV7-3 | TRBD2 | TGTGCCAGCAGCTTAACGATGGCGGGAGCGGATGAGCAGTACTTC | CASSLTMAGADEQYF
TRBJ1-1 | NA | TRBV19 | NA | TGTGCCAGTACTAAGACACGGATGAACACTGAAGCTTTCTTT | CASTKTRMNTEAFF
TRBJ2-7 | NA | TRBV6-5 | NA | TGTGCCAGCAGTCAATTCCCAAGCTCCTACGAGCAGTACTTC | CASSQFPSSYEQYF
TRBJ2-7 | NA | TRBV7-2 | NA | TGTGCCAGCAGCTGGGCCTACGAGCAGTACTTC | CASSWAYEQYF
TRBJ1-3 | once | TRBV30 | NA | TGTGCCTGGAGTTTCGGCAGGGGAAACACCATATATTTT | CAWSFGRGNTIYF
TRBJ2-3 | NA | TRBV7-9 | NA | TGTGCCAGCAGCCCACGTCCGGTCCTCACAGATACGCAGTATTTT | CASSPRPVLTDTQYF
TRBJ2-3 | NA | TRBV9 | NA | TGTGCCAGCAGCCTGGGGCCTACAGATACGCAGTATTTT | CASSLGPTDTQYF